The clone carrying this T cell receptor beta chain came up once. The source of the sample is a study of CD8+CD57+ T cells in acquired aplastic anemia. On the study more broadly: When averaged, DNA from sorted CD4+ and CD8+ cells came to 2.5 to 4 ug. Healthy-donor CD4+ cells averaged about 11 million reads.

Both TCR beta VDJ combination and CDR3 sequence profiling were carried out. Genomic DNA was the template for this profiling. TCRdb re-called the reads with MiXCR, one entry per CDR3 protein. Found here are more than 100,000 distinct CDR3 sequences, 40% to 60% of them singletons; the top ten hold around 2.3%. Germline CDR1 and CDR2: DFQATT and SNEGSKA (reference sequence). Deletions cut 3 bases from V and 2 bases from J, with 11 bases between. The CDR3 sequence is 14 residues long. The sample comprised sorted CD4+, CD8+, or CD8+CD57+ T cells (not recorded which) from PBMCs. This rearrangement joins TRBV20-1 to TRBJ2-1; a weak D match, TRBD2 (5 bases). This receptor was identified in a human donor in good health, serving as a control. CDR3 protein: CSASLSGAYNEQFF. The DNA of the CDR3 is TGCAGTGCTAGTCTCAGCGGAGCCTACAATGAGCAGTTCTTC.